This TCR beta chain was captured by sequencing in a study of blood T cell repertoires in COVID-19. Across the whole study: Collection of acute and convalescent COVID-19 samples took place in the United States, Italy and Spain. PBMCs, B-cell-depleted T cells, or T cells provided the cDNA or gDNA that made up the material.

Generated by immunoSEQ multiplex PCR, the TCRdb table keeps only in-frame clones and is missing some. The sample holds 75,000 to 100,000 clones; around 87% are singletons and the top ten take roughly 5%. V lost 7 bases, J lost 3 bases, and 7 bases lay in between. Germline CDR1 and CDR2: MNHEY and SVGAGI. The CDR3 runs 11 residues. This sequence joins TRBV6-5 and TRBJ2-7, with no clear D. The TCR sequence derives from a woman aged 80 or older with acute or convalescent COVID-19. The source material was peripheral blood. The CDR3 sequence: CASNNFYEQYF. The CDR3 region has the DNA TGTGCCAGCAATAATTTCTACGAGCAGTACTTC.